This T cell receptor (beta chain) originates from a study of T cells in Graves' hyperthyroidism and ophthalmopathy. The CDR3 regions of TCR beta were amplified from RNA transcripts. With the HTBI primer set, the TCR CDR3 went through a first round of RT-PCR. From the multiplex PCR reads, TCRdb called clonotypes with MiXCR, one entry per CDR3 protein. The profile shows some 500,000 distinct CDR3 sequences, 13% to 15% of them singletons. From germline, CDR1 is LNHDA and CDR2 SQIVND (reference sequence). This CDR3 has 16 amino acids. V shed 3 bases and J 4 bases; nucleotides not matched to a gene: 8. This clonotype was counted at least ten times.

This clonotype originated in a woman aged 18-29 years with Graves' hyperthyroidism. The chain has TRBV19 and TRBJ2-5; 10 nucleotides align to TRBD1. Sequenced input: blood. In DNA, the CDR3 is TGTGCCAGTAGTATGGCCGGACAGGGGGGCCGAGAGACCCAGTACTTC. Its protein product is CASSMAGQGGRETQYF. Using reference TRBV19 and TRBJ2-5 for the parts outside the CDR3, the full variable domain is DGGITQSPKYLFRKEGQNVTLSCEQNLNHDAMYWYRQDPGQGLRLIYYSQIVNDFQKGDIAEGYSVSREKKESFPLTVTSAQKNPTAFYLCASSMAGQGGRETQYFGPGTRLLVL.